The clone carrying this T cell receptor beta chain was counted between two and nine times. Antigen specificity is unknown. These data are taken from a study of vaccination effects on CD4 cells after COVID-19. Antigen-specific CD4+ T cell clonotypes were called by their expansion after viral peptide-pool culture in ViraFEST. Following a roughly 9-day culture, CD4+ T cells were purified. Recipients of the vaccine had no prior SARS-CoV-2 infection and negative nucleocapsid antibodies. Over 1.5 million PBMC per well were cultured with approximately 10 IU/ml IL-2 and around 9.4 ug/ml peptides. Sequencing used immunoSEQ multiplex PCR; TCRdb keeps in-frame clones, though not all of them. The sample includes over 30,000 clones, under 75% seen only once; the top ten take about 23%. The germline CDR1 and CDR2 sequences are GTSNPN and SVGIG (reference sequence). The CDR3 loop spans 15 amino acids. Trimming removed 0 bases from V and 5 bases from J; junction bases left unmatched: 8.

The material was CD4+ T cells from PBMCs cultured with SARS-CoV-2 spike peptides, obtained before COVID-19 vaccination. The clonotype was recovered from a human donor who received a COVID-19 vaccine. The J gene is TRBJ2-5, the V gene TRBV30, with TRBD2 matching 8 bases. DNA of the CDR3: TGTGCCTGGAGTGTTGGTAGCGGGGCTCGGGAGACCCAGTACTTC. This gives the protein CAWSVGSGARETQYF.